The clone carrying this TCR beta chain was picked up one time. The data belong to a study of blood T cell repertoires in COVID-19. Study context: Samples of COVID-19 (acute and convalescent) were obtained from the United States, Italy and Spain. PBMCs, B-cell-depleted T cells, or T cells were the source of the cDNA or gDNA that made up the material.

The germline V gene encodes CDR1 SGHRS and CDR2 YFSETQ. Trimming left V 0 bases short and J 0 bases short, with 5 bases between. This CDR3 is 14 amino acids long. Original processing notes: Using reference gene primer amplification, nucleated cell counts were estimated. The repertoire was sequenced with immunoSEQ multiplex PCR; TCRdb's copy has only in-frame clones and lacks some. V and J calls and clone size are those listed in that table; D and trimming were worked out from the DNA. Of about 35,000 clones detected, around 87% appear once; the ten largest clones hold around 10%. This receptor was identified in a man at least 80 years old with active COVID-19. The rearrangement links TRBV5-1 to TRBJ2-3, with D possibly being TRBD1 (5 bases). The material sequenced was peripheral blood. The CDR3: CASSLEGSTDTQYF. CDR3 bases: TGCGCCAGCAGCTTGGAGGGGAGCACAGATACGCAGTATTTT. Looking up the rest from reference TRBV5-1 and TRBJ2-3 gives the full variable domain: KAGVTQTPRYLIKTRGQQVTLSCSPISGHRSVSWYQQTPGQGLQFLFEYFSETQRNKGNFPGRFSGRQFSNSRSEMNVSTLELGDSALYLCASSLEGSTDTQYFGPGTRLTVL.